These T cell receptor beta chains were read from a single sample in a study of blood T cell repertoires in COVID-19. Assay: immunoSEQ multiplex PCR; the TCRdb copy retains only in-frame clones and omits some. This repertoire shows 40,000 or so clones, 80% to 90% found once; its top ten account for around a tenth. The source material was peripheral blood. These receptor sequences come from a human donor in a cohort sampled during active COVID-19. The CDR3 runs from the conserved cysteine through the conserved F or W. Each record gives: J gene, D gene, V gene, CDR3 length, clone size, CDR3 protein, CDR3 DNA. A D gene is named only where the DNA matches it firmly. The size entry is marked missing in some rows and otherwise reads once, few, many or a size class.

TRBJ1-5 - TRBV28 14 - CASSRQSSGQPQHF TGTGCCAGCAGCAGACAGAGCTCAGGTCAGCCCCAGCATTTT
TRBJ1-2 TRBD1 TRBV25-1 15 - CASSGPGQGRYGYTF TGTGCCAGCAGTGGCCCGGGACAGGGAAGGTATGGCTACACCTTC
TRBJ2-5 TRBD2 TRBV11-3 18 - CASSLALPEGGLQETQYF TGTGCCAGCAGCTTAGCCCTACCCGAGGGAGGGCTACAAGAGACCCAGTACTTC
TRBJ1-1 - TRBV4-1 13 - CASSQGQRTEAFF TGCGCCAGCAGCCAAGGACAGAGAACTGAAGCTTTCTTT
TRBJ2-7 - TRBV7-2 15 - CASSLEPRSSYEQYF TGTGCCAGCAGCTTAGAGCCCAGGTCTTCCTACGAGCAGTACTTC
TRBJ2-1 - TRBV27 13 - CASRSAGHNEQFF TGTGCCAGCAGATCGGCAGGGCACAATGAGCAGTTCTTC
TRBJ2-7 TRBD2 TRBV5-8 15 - CASSPGGGTTYEQYF TGTGCCAGCAGCCCCGGGGGGGGTACGACCTACGAGCAGTACTTC
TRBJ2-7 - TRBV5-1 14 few CASSPAGVIYEQYF TGCGCCAGCAGCCCGGCGGGTGTTATCTACGAGCAGTACTTC
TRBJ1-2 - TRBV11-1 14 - CASSLRGTTRGYTF TGTGCCAGCAGCTTGCGCGGAACGACTCGTGGCTACACCTTC
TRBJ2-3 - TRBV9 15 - CASSVRESGTDTQYF TGTGCCAGCAGCGTAAGGGAGTCGGGGACAGATACGCAGTATTTT
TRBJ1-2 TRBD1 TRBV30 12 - CAWSDHRGGYTF TGTGCCTGGAGTGATCACAGGGGTGGCTACACCTTC
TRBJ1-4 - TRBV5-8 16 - CASSPGDGATNEKLFF TGTGCCAGCAGCCCCGGGGATGGGGCAACTAATGAAAAACTGTTTTTT
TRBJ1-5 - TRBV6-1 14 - CASSEQGLDQPQHF TGTGCCAGCAGTGAACAGGGCTTGGATCAGCCCCAGCATTTT
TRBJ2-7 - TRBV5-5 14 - CASSLLPTTSEQYF TGTGCCAGCAGCTTGTTACCCACTACGTCCGAGCAGTACTTC
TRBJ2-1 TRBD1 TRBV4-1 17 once CASSQARDRGDRNEQFF TGCGCCAGCAGCCAGGCCCGGGACAGGGGGGATAGGAATGAGCAGTTCTTC
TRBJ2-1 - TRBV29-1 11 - CSVEDVGEQFF TGCAGCGTTGAAGACGTAGGGGAACAGTTCTTC
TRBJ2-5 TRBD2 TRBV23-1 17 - CASSQSLAGVPQETQYF TGCGCCAGCAGTCAATCGCTAGCGGGAGTTCCCCAAGAGACCCAGTACTTC
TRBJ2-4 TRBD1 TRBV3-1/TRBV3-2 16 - CASSLGQGLAKNIQYF TGTGCCAGCAGCCTGGGACAGGGCCTAGCCAAAAACATTCAGTACTTC
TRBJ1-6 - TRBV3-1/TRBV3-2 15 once CASSQIDSINSPLHF TGTGCCAGCAGCCAAATTGACAGTATTAATTCACCCCTCCACTTT
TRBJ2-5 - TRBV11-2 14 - CASSLVGGRETQYF TGTGCCAGCAGCTTAGTGGGGGGACGGGAGACCCAGTACTTC
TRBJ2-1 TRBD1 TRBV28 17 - CASTPLGGQGRYNEQFF TGTGCCAGCACCCCTCTGGGGGGACAGGGAAGGTACAATGAGCAGTTCTTC
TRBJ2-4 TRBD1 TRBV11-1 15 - CASSFFGQGVDIQYF TGTGCCAGCAGCTTTTTCGGACAGGGTGTAGACATTCAGTACTTC
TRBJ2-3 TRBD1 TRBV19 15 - CASRRGQGAWDTQYF TGTGCCAGTAGAAGGGGACAGGGGGCTTGGGATACGCAGTATTTT
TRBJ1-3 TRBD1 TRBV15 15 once CATSRQGVTGNTIYF TGTGCCACCAGCAGGCAGGGGGTGACAGGAAACACCATATATTTT
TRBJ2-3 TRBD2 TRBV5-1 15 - CASSLVTSEGNTQYF TGCGCCAGCAGCTTGGTAACTAGCGAGGGAAATACGCAGTATTTT
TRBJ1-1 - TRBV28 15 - CASGWTGTMNTEAFF TGTGCCAGCGGCTGGACGGGGACTATGAACACTGAAGCTTTCTTT
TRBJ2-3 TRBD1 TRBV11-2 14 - CASSQSLGQDTQYF TGTGCCAGCAGCCAAAGCCTGGGACAGGATACGCAGTATTTT
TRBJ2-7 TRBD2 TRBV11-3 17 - CASSARLAGAYRHEQYF TGTGCCAGCAGCGCCCGACTAGCGGGAGCTTACCGGCACGAGCAGTACTTC
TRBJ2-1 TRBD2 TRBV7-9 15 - CASSLTSGKYNEQFF TGTGCCAGCAGCTTAACTAGCGGCAAATACAATGAGCAGTTCTTC
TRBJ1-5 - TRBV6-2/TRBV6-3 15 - CASSSWGVGNQPQHF TGTGCCAGCAGTTCGTGGGGCGTCGGCAATCAGCCCCAGCATTTT
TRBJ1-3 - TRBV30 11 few CAWISVNTIYF TGTGCCTGGATTTCCGTAAACACCATATATTTT
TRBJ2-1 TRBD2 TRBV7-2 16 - CASSSPGLAGYNEQFF TGTGCCAGCAGCTCCCCGGGACTAGCGGGGTACAATGAGCAGTTCTTC
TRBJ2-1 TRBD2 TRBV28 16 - CASRSRLAGWYNEQFF TGTGCCAGCAGGTCCCGACTAGCGGGATGGTACAATGAGCAGTTCTTC
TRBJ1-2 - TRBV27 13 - CASSLRGGYGYTF TGTGCCAGCAGTCTCCGGGGGGGCTATGGCTACACCTTC
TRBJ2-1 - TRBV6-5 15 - CASNLMSGSYNEQFF TGTGCCAGCAATCTTATGAGCGGCTCCTACAATGAGCAGTTCTTC
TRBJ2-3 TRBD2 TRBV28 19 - CASSLWGTSGTSSTDTQYF TGTGCCAGCAGTTTATGGGGGACTAGCGGGACTTCTAGCACAGATACGCAGTATTTT
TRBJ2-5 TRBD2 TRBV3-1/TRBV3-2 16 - CASSRELAGPRETQYF TGTGCCAGCAGCCGAGAACTAGCGGGGCCTAGAGAGACCCAGTACTTC
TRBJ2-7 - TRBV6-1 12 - CASSEVHYEQYF TGTGCCAGCAGTGAAGTCCACTACGAGCAGTACTTC
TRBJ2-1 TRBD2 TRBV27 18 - CASSPGLAGRGSYNEQFF TGTGCCAGCAGTCCGGGACTAGCGGGAAGAGGGAGTTACAATGAGCAGTTCTTC
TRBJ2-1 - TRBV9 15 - CASSVVGSSYNEQFF TGTGCCAGCAGCGTAGTCGGTAGCTCCTACAATGAGCAGTTCTTC
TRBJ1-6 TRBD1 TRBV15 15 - CATSRGDRGNSPLHF TGTGCCACCAGCAGAGGTGACAGGGGGAATTCACCCCTCCACTTT